This T cell receptor (beta chain) appears in the sequencing data of a study of human T cells and chemical hapten exposure. Study results and limitations: Once DPC sensitization occurred, TCRs above 1 in 1000 frequency showed no change.

About this clonotype: Its target is not known.

Individual cDNA molecules had unique molecular identifiers attached to them by the library. TCRdb redid the calling of the RACE reads with MiXCR, one entry per CDR3 protein. The data contain around 300,000 distinct CDR3 sequences, around 5.5% of them singletons. Time point noted: pre-sensitization, week 0. Treatment in this sample: therapeutic diphenylcyclopropenone sensitization with weekly scalp DPC. The CDR3 length is 16 residues. V dropped 6 bases and J dropped 4 bases, with 19 bases sitting between them. The chain is built from TRBV12-3 or TRBV12-4 and TRBJ2-1; D is possibly TRBD2 (6 bases). The sample here was whole blood, taken in connection with sensitization to the hapten diphenylcyclopropenone (DPC). This receptor was taken from a woman between 18 and 29 years old with alopecia areata. Some clones in this sample may be carry-over from other donors' samples. The CDR3 loop reads CASRLSELAPYNEQFF. The CDR3 DNA is TGTGCCAGCAGGTTGTCTGAGCTAGCGCCTTACAATGAGCAGTTCTTC.